What follows is one TCR beta chain and its context. This receptor's antigen is unknown. Base qualities are not provided; no much larger clone lies one nucleotide away. Transplants used related donors with nonmyeloablative bone marrow transplantation; mixed chimerism was transient in the human trials. Thawed PBMCs were FACS-sorted into unstimulated Tregs (CD4+CD25+CD127-), CD4+ non-Tregs (CD4+CD25-), CD4 cells and CD8 cells. The patients were a few recipients of combined kidney and bone marrow transplants from the ITN036ST trial, and samples were available only from these trial subjects. Healthy control blood was processed to PBMCs with a Ficoll density gradient and then cryopreserved, whereas patient PBMCs were collected both before and after transplant. V gives up 5 bases and J gives up 6 bases, and the segment between their germline ends measures 16 bases. The CDR3 covers 15 residues, taking in both the cysteine and the phenylalanine. Of all the DNA, just the CDR3 is kept, 45 bases in frame from base 1. CDR1 and CDR2, per the germline V gene, are SGHVS and FQNEAQ.

The source of the sample is a study of Tregs in tolerant kidney transplant recipients (dated by TCRdb to about 2019). About the full investigation: TCRbeta sequencing was used in the study to identify donor-specific regulatory T cells before combined kidney and bone marrow transplantation, and the identified cells were then tracked after transplant.

Findings and caveats that apply to the study as a whole: Biological reproducibility was not directly assessed, although technical replication error appeared to be minimal. The study was limited by small patient numbers, and the findings need validation in larger populations and under other immunosuppression protocols. In tolerant patients, donor-specific Tregs expanded more than Tregs overall, which suggests antigen-driven rather than nonspecific expansion. For some patients, the PCR primers changed as time went on, which meant samples from those patients could not be compared with one another at the nucleotide level. The most biologically relevant and donor-specific TCRbeta repertoire appeared to be identified by expanding Tregs with activated donor B cells.

For TCRbeta CDR3 sequencing, genomic DNA was extracted from sorted cells using the QIAGEN DNeasy Blood and Tissue Kit. High-throughput TCRbeta CDR3 sequencing was carried out commercially through immunoSEQ, with PCR amplification with bias correction and internal controls included. Concerning the study's data processing: Unique productive TCRbeta sequences were defined by CDR3 nucleotide sequence where primers matched, and otherwise by CDR3 amino acid sequence together with Vbeta and Jbeta genes. To correct sorting error, sequences shared between sorted populations at a frequency ratio of 2:1 or less were removed; the rest were assigned to the higher population. A sequence counted as donor-reactive if, in CFSE-low cells, the sequence had a frequency of at least 0.01% and was expanded at least 5-fold compared with unstimulated cells. Jensen-Shannon divergence, calculated on the top 100 TCRbeta sequences ranked by frequency, was used to quantify repertoire divergence. When a sample had multiple sequencing runs, each run was corrected for sorting error separately and the runs were then pooled. Entries here come from immuneACCESS through TCRdb and include only in-frame sequences with V and J called. Some clones fail to appear in such tables; in the studies checked, an unresolved V gene covers under half of the shortfall, and the cause of the remainder is unknown. The D gene and trimming were derived from the DNA, and the V and J assignments and clone size from that table. The sample table shows approximately 47,000 clones, and roughly 89% are seen once. Around 15% of the sample rests with the top ten.

Material: CD8+ T cells from blood (PBMCs), obtained 12 months after the transplant. This sequence originates from a human patient who received a combined kidney and bone marrow transplant. Some T cells may have been brought in with the graft after a transplant. The chain employs TRBV7-8 and TRBJ1-4, with the D gene not clear enough to name. The sequence in DNA is TGTGCCAGCAGCCCCTTGGCAGGAGGAGATGAAAAACTGTTTTTT. The translation is CASSPLAGGDEKLFF.